A selection of T cell receptor beta chains follows, all from one sample in a study of cytomegalovirus exposure and HLA in healthy donors. Assay used: immunoSEQ multiplex PCR; TCRdb lists only in-frame clones, some missing. The sample includes 150,000 to 200,000 clones, 60% to 75% of them seen just once. The sequenced sample was PBMCs. Receptors were obtained from a woman aged 45-65 years in good health and CMV-seropositive. CDR3s include the opening cysteine and the closing phenylalanine or tryptophan. A D gene is named only where the DNA matches it firmly. The listing skips clone size in some rows; elsewhere it reads once, few, many or a size class.

.	TRBV5-1	TRBJ2-1	.	CASSPRGNNEQFF	TGCGCCAGCAGCCCCAGGGGAAACAATGAGCAGTTCTTC
.	TRBV5-6	TRBJ1-2	.	CASSLEGQRNYGYTF	TGTGCCAGCAGCTTGGAAGGACAGAGGAACTATGGCTACACCTTC
TRBD1	TRBV7-8	TRBJ1-1	.	CASSLDWTGREAFF	TGTGCCAGCAGCTTAGACTGGACAGGCCGTGAAGCTTTCTTT
.	TRBV18	TRBJ2-6	few	CASSPRKGPGSGANVLTF	TGTGCCAGCTCACCACGCAAGGGGCCAGGCTCTGGGGCCAACGTCCTGACTTTC
.	TRBV5-1	TRBJ1-1	.	CASSSGVMNTEAFF	TGCGCCAGCAGTTCCGGAGTCATGAACACTGAAGCTTTCTTT
.	TRBV13	TRBJ1-4	few	CASSFLNEKLFF	TGTGCCAGCAGCTTCCTTAATGAAAAACTGTTTTTT
.	TRBV6-6	TRBJ2-7	.	CASSDGLEQYF	TGTGCCAGCAGCGATGGACTCGAGCAGTACTTC
.	TRBV19	TRBJ1-2	.	CASSIEAPNYGYTF	TGTGCCAGTAGTATAGAGGCCCCCAACTATGGCTACACCTTC
TRBD1	TRBV11-2	TRBJ1-1	.	CASSRTGGEAFF	TGTGCCAGCAGCCGGACAGGGGGTGAAGCTTTCTTT
TRBD1	TRBV5-1	TRBJ2-1	few	CASSLQGDEQFF	TGCGCCAGCAGCCTACAGGGGGACGAGCAGTTCTTC
.	TRBV5-1	TRBJ2-3	few	CASNLEFGSTDTQYF	TGCGCCAGCAATTTGGAGTTTGGGAGCACAGATACGCAGTATTTT
.	TRBV7-9	TRBJ1-4	.	CSSSFGPGAETNEKLFF	TGTTCCAGCAGCTTTGGCCCAGGGGCGGAAACTAATGAAAAACTGTTTTTT
TRBD2	TRBV5-1	TRBJ2-1	.	CASSSRLAGGYNEQFF	TGCGCCAGCAGCTCGCGACTAGCGGGGGGCTACAATGAGCAGTTCTTC
.	TRBV19	TRBJ1-2	.	CASSIPTVYGYTF	TGTGCCAGTAGTATCCCCACAGTCTATGGCTACACCTTC
TRBD2	TRBV5-1	TRBJ2-1	.	CASSFQAGAHYNEQFF	TGCGCCAGCAGCTTCCAAGCGGGGGCCCACTACAATGAGCAGTTCTTC
.	TRBV2	TRBJ2-7	.	CATSKEGPSEQYF	TGTGCCACCTCCAAGGAGGGGCCCAGCGAGCAGTACTTC
.	TRBV15	TRBJ2-3	.	CATSRSPVAPPDTQYF	TGTGCCACCAGCAGATCCCCCGTAGCCCCACCCGATACGCAGTATTTT
.	TRBV5-1	TRBJ1-1	once	CASRREGSGVTEAFF	TGCGCCAGCAGAAGGGAGGGGTCTGGGGTCACTGAAGCTTTCTTT
TRBD1	TRBV6-6	TRBJ1-5	.	CASSPGQGGKSPQHF	TGTGCCAGCAGTCCCGGACAGGGTGGGAAATCGCCCCAGCATTTT
.	TRBV6-1	TRBJ1-1	.	CASRTDPNTEAFF	TGTGCCAGCCGGACAGACCCGAACACTGAAGCTTTCTTT
TRBD1	TRBV11-1	TRBJ1-2	few	CASSLESTGASLGYGYTF	TGTGCCAGCAGCTTAGAATCGACAGGGGCGAGTTTAGGTTATGGCTACACCTTC
.	TRBV12-2	TRBJ2-7	.	CASRFLDYEQYF	TGTGCAAGTCGCTTTCTAGACTACGAGCAGTACTTC
.	TRBV15	TRBJ1-1	.	CATSRPIGGGTEAFF	TGTGCCACCAGCAGGCCGATCGGGGGAGGGACTGAAGCTTTCTTT
TRBD1	TRBV2	TRBJ1-1	.	CASSTRQGKTGTEAFF	TGTGCCAGCAGTACCCGACAGGGGAAAACAGGAACTGAAGCTTTCTTT
.	TRBV12-5	TRBJ1-5	few	CASGLDRLWPQHF	TGTGCTAGTGGTTTGGACAGGTTATGGCCCCAGCATTTT
TRBD1	TRBV27	TRBJ1-1	.	CASRSPGGSTEAFF	TGTGCCAGCAGATCGCCAGGGGGATCGACTGAAGCTTTCTTT
.	TRBV5-1	TRBJ1-1	.	CASRQEPMNTEAFF	TGCGCCAGCAGACAAGAACCCATGAACACTGAAGCTTTCTTT
.	TRBV2	TRBJ1-4	.	CASSEQGREKLFF	TGTGCCAGCAGTGAACAGGGTCGTGAAAAACTGTTTTTT
.	TRBV13	TRBJ1-1	.	CASSWDQGVNTEAFF	TGTGCCAGCAGCTGGGATCAGGGTGTGAACACTGAAGCTTTCTTT
TRBD1	TRBV6-6	TRBJ1-4	few	CASSYPNRGGGEKLFF	TGTGCCAGCAGTTACCCAAACAGGGGTGGAGGAGAAAAACTGTTTTTT
.	TRBV5-6	TRBJ1-1	once	CASTLGRGQNTEAFF	TGTGCCAGCACCCTGGGACGGGGACAGAACACTGAAGCTTTCTTT
TRBD2	TRBV6-5	TRBJ2-7	.	CASGGAPYEQYF	TGTGCAAGCGGGGGGGCCCCCTACGAGCAGTACTTC
.	TRBV13	TRBJ2-5	.	CASSSLGTKNRETQYF	TGTGCCAGCAGCTCCCTCGGGACAAAAAATCGGGAGACCCAGTACTTC
TRBD2	TRBV4-1	TRBJ2-7	.	CASSQEGGDEQYF	TGCGCCAGCAGCCAAGAGGGGGGGGACGAGCAGTACTTC
TRBD1	TRBV6-5	TRBJ1-6	.	CASSGTEDSPLHF	TGTGCCAGCAGTGGGACAGAGGATTCACCCCTCCACTTT
.	TRBV7-8	TRBJ2-5	.	CASSPSETQYF	TGTGCCAGCAGCCCCTCGGAGACCCAGTACTTC
.	TRBV6-1	TRBJ2-2	few	CASNRDINTGELFF	TGTGCCAGCAACCGGGACATCAACACCGGGGAGCTGTTTTTT
.	TRBV2	TRBJ1-2	.	CASSPPSMGYTF	TGTGCCAGCAGCCCGCCGTCTATGGGCTACACCTTC
TRBD1	TRBV19	TRBJ2-1	few	CASRPGQGAAYNEQFF	TGTGCCAGTAGACCCGGACAGGGGGCTGCCTACAATGAGCAGTTCTTC
TRBD1	TRBV6-6	TRBJ1-2	once	CASSQRDSSTYGYTF	TGTGCCAGCAGCCAACGGGACAGTTCTACCTATGGCTACACCTTC
.	TRBV7-9	TRBJ2-3	.	CASSIRADTQYF	TGTGCCAGCAGCATTCGGGCAGATACGCAGTATTTT
.	TRBV5-6	TRBJ2-3	.	CASSYDIIGGDTQYF	TGTGCCAGCAGCTACGATATTATCGGGGGAGATACGCAGTATTTT
.	TRBV4-1	TRBJ1-1	.	CASSQNPDRNTEAFF	TGCGCCAGCAGCCAGAACCCGGACAGGAACACTGAAGCTTTCTTT
.	TRBV6-4	TRBJ2-3	few	CASSDRGFTDTQYF	TGTGCCAGCAGTGACCGGGGATTCACAGATACGCAGTATTTT
.	TRBV10-3	TRBJ1-6	.	CAISDDRTSPLHF	TGTGCCATCAGTGATGACAGGACCTCACCCCTCCACTTT